The rows below give T cell receptor beta chains drawn from one sample of a study of blood T cells in healthy people across ages. A single record per CDR3 protein comes from TCRdb applying MiXCR to the 5' RACE reads. The sample comprises 580,000 or so distinct CDR3 sequences, about 45% of which are singletons, and roughly 25% rests with the top ten. The material sequenced was blood. The receptors originated from an elderly man in good health. Both conserved end residues are trimmed from each CDR3.

V: TRBV20-1
CDR3: SAWGAGGNGGELF

V: TRBV3-1
CDR3: ASSRNAGEETQY

V: TRBV20-1
CDR3: SAPLRGSSYEQY

V: TRBV28
CDR3: ASRRGGSSYEQY

V: TRBV5-1
CDR3: ASSGDGLTEAF

V: TRBV5-1
CDR3: ARPSQPRYNEQF

V: TRBV4-3
CDR3: ASSPKGTGWTEAF

V: TRBV7-8
CDR3: ASSPGLAGAYEQF

V: TRBV7-2
CDR3: ASSLSGTREQF

V: TRBV20-1
CDR3: SPGNSYNEQF

V: TRBV20-1
CDR3: SAPVWDSTDTQY

V: TRBV5-1
CDR3: ASSLTGTRGDTQY

V: TRBV4-3
CDR3: ASSQGQWGGSNNSPLH

V: TRBV20-1
CDR3: SARDRLAGAYNEQF

V: TRBV6-6
CDR3: ASRASGNQETQY

V: TRBV29-1
CDR3: SAAGRGGEKLF

V: TRBV10-3
CDR3: AISESVSGSNTDTQY

V: TRBV9
CDR3: ASSIGVFGETQY

V: TRBV21-1
CDR3: ASSKDQPGWGTDTQY

V: TRBV3-1
CDR3: ASRNSGTSGDEQY

V: TRBV25-1
CDR3: ASSRRLGALNTEAF

V: TRBV20-1
CDR3: SARDLRGGSTDTQY